This section outlines one TCR beta chain sequence together with its context. MiXCR, applied by TCRdb to the reads, yields one record per CDR3 protein. The sample lists approximately 100,000 distinct CDR3 sequences; about a quarter were seen once. The data derive from a study of T cell repertoires in cytomegalovirus infection. This clonotype originated in a human donor in good health (CMV status not recorded). Some clones in this sample may be carry-over from other donors' samples. Source material: CD8+ T cells from PBMCs.

The CDR3, as DNA: TGTGCCAGTAGTATCCGGGGAAAACCCTACGAGCAGTACTTC. This encodes CASSIRGKPYEQYF. The V call is TRBV19, the J call TRBJ2-7; perhaps TRBD2 as D (5 bases). V was trimmed by 3 bases and J by 2 bases, leaving 11 bases between them. The CDR3 is 14 residues long. The germline V gene has CDR1 LNHDA and CDR2 SQIVND (reference sequence).